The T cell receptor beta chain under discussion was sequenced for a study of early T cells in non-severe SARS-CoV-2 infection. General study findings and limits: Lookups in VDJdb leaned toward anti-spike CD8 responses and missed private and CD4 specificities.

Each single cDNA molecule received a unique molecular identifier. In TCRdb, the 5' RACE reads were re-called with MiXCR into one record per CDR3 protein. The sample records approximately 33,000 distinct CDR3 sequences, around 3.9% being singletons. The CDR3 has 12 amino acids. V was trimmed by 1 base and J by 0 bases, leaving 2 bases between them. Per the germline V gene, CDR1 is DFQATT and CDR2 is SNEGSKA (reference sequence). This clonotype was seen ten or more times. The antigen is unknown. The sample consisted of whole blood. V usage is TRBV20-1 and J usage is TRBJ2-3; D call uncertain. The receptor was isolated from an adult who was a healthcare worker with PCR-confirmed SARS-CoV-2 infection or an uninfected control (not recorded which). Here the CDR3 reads CSARVSTDTQYF. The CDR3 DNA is TGCAGTGCTAGAGTGAGCACAGATACGCAGTATTTT.